Sequencing of this TCR beta chain was carried out in a study of CD8 T cells in ankylosing spondylitis. This clonotype has a handful of counts. Its antigen is unidentified. V shed 2 bases and J shed 4 bases, with 16 bases lying between them. From germline, CDR1 is SGHTA and CDR2 FQGNSA. The CDR3 covers 16 residues. For TCR beta, libraries came from quantitative 5'-RACE with molecular barcodes. TCRdb re-called the 5' RACE reads through MiXCR, storing one row per CDR3 protein. The sample has 300,000 to 400,000 distinct CDR3 sequences; 20% to 25% are singletons. Regarding the study as a whole: Enrichment of disease-linked clones was reportedly significant in matched ankylosing spondylitis synovial fluid. Ankylosing spondylitis blood appeared to be characterized by a TCR beta motif of eight highly homologous variants. Disease-associated clones were CD8+ and fairly uncommon in peripheral blood. Earlier authors reported some of these motif variants in reactive arthritis synovial fluid and blood.

The clonotype comes from a male donor with ankylosing spondylitis. V usage is TRBV7-2 and J usage is TRBJ2-3; no firm D call. The sequenced sample consisted of blood, either unsorted or a sorted T cell fraction (not recorded which). The CDR3 reads CASSLQLAIASDTQYF. The DNA for the CDR3 is TGTGCCAGCAGCTTACAATTAGCCATCGCATCAGATACGCAGTATTTT.